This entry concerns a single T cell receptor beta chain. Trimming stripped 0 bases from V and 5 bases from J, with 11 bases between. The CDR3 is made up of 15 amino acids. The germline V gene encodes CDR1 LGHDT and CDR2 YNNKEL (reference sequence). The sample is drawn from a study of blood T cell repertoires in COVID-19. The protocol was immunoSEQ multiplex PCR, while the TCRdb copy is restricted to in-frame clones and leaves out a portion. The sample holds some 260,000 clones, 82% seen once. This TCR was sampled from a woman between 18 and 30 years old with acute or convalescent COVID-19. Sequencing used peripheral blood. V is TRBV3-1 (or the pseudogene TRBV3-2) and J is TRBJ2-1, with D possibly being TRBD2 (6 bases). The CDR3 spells CASSQDSGRHNEQFF. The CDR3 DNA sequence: TGTGCCAGCAGCCAAGACTCTGGGAGGCACAATGAGCAGTTCTTC.